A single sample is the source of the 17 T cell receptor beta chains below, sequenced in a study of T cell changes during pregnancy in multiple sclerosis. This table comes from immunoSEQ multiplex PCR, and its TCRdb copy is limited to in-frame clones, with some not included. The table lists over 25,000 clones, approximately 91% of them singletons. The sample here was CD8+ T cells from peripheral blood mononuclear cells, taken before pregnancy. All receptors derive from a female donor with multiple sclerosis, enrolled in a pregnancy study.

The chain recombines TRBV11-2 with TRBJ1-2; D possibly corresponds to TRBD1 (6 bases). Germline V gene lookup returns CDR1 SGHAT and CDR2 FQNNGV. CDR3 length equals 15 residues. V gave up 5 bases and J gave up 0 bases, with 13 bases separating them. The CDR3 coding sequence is TGTGCCAGCAGCCTTACAGGGTCGGCTAACTATGGCTACACCTTC. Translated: CASSLTGSANYGYTF.

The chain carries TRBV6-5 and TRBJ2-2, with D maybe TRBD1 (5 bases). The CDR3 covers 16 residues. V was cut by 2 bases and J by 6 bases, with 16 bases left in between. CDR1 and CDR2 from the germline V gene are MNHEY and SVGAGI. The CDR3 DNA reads TGTGCCAGCAGTTACGAAGACCAGGGATCGGCCGGGGAGCTGTTTTTT. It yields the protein CASSYEDQGSAGELFF.

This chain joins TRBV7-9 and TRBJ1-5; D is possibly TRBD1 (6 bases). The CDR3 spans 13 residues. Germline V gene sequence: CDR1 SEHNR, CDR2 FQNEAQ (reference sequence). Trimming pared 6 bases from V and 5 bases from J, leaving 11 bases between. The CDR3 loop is CASRNSGDQPQHF. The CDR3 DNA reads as TGTGCCAGCAGAAATTCAGGGGATCAGCCCCAGCATTTT.

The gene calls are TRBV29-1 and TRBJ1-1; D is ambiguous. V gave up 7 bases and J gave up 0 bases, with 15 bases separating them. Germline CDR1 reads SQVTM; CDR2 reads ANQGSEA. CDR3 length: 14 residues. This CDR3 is CSAFVEDMNTEAFF. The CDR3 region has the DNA TGCAGCGCCTTCGTGGAAGACATGAACACTGAAGCTTTCTTT.

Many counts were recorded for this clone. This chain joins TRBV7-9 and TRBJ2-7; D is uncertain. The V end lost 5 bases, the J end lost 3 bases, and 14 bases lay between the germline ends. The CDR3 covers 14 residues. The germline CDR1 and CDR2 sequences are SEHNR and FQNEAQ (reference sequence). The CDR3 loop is CASSRGSYLYEQYF. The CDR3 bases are TGTGCCAGCAGCCGAGGTTCGTACCTCTACGAGCAGTACTTC.

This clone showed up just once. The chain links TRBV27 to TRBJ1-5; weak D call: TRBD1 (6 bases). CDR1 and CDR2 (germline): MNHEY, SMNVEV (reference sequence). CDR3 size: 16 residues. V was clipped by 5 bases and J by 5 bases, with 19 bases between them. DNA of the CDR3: TGTGCCAGCAGTCCCCTGAGGGGGTCATCGGATCAGCCCCAGCATTTT. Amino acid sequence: CASSPLRGSSDQPQHF.

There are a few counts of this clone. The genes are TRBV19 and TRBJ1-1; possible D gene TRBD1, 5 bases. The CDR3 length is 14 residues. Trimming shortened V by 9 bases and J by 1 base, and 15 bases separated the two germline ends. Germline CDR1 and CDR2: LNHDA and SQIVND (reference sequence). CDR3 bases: TGTGCCAGCCTCGGTGGGGGGGGGAACACTGAAGCTTTCTTT. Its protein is CASLGGGGNTEAFF. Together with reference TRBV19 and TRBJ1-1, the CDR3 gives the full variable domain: DGGITQSPKYLFRKEGQNVTLSCEQNLNHDAMYWYRQDPGQGLRLIYYSQIVNDFQKGDIAEGYSVSREKKESFPLTVTSAQKNPTAFYLCASLGGGGNTEAFFGQGTRLTVV.

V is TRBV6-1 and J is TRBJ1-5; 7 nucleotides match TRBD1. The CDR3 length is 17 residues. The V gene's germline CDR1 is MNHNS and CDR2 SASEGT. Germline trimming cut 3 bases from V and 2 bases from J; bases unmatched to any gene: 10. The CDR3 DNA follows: TGTGCCAGCAGTGACCCCCTCAATGGACAGGGCAATCAGCCCCAGCATTTT. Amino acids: CASSDPLNGQGNQPQHF.

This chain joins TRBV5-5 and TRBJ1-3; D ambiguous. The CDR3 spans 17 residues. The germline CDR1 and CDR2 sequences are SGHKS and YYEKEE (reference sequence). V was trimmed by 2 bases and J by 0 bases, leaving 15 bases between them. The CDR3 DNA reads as TGTGCCAGCAGCTTCTCGCAGGCTCTATACTCTGGAAACACCATATATTTT. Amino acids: CASSFSQALYSGNTIYF.

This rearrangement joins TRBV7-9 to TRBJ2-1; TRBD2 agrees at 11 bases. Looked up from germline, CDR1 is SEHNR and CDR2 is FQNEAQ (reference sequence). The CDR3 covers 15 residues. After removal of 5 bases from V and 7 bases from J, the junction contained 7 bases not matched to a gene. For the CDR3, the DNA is TGTGCCAGCAGCATCCCGGGACTAGCGGAGAATGAGCAGTTCTTC. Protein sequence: CASSIPGLAENEQFF.

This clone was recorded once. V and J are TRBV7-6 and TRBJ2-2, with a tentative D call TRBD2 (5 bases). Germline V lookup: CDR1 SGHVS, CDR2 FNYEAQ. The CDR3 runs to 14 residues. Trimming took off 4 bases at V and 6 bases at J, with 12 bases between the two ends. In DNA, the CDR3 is TGTGCCAGCAGCTGGAGGCTGGGATCCGGGGAGCTGTTTTTT. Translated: CASSWRLGSGELFF. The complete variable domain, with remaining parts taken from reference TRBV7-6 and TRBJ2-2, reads GAGVSQSPRYKVTKRGQDVALRCDPISGHVSLYWYRQALGQGPEFLTYFNYEAQQDKSGLPNDRFSAERPEGSISTLTIQRTEQRDSAMYRCASSWRLGSGELFFGEGSRLTVL.

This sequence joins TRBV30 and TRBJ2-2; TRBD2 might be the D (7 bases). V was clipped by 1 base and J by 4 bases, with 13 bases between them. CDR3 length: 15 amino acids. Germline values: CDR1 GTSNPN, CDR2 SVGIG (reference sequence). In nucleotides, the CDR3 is TGTGCCTGGAGTGGGTGGGGGGGCGGCACCGGGGAGCTGTTTTTT. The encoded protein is CAWSGWGGGTGELFF. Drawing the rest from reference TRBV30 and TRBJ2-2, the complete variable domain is SQTIHQWPATLVQPVGSPLSLECTVEGTSNPNLYWYRQAAGRGLQLLFYSVGIGQISSEVPQNLSASRPQDRQFILSSKKLLLSDSGFYLCAWSGWGGGTGELFFGEGSRLTVL.

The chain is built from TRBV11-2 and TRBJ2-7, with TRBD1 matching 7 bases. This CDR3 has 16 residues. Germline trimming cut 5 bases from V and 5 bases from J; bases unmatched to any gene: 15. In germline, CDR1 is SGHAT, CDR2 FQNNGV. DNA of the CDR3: TGTGCCAGCAGCCCCTGGGACAGTGGGGTAGTGAACGAGCAGTACTTC. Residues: CASSPWDSGVVNEQYF.

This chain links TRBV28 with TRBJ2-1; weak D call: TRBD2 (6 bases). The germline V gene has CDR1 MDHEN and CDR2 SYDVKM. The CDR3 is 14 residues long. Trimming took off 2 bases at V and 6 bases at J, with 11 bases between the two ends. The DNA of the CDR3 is TGTGCCAGCAGTTTACTACGGACTACCAATGAGCAGTTCTTC. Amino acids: CASSLLRTTNEQFF.

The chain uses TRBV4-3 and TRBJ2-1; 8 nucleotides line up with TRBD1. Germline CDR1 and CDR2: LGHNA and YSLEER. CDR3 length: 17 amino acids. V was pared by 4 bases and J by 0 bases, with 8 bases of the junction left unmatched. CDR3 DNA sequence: TGCGCCAGCAGCCGGAACCAAGGGACAGGCTCCTACAATGAGCAGTTCTTC. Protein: CASSRNQGTGSYNEQFF.

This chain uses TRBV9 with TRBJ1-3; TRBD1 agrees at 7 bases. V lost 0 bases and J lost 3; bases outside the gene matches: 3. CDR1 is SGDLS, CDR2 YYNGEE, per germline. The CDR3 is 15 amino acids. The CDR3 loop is CASSVDAGGGNTIYF. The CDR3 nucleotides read TGTGCCAGCAGCGTAGATGCAGGGGGTGGAAACACCATATATTTT.

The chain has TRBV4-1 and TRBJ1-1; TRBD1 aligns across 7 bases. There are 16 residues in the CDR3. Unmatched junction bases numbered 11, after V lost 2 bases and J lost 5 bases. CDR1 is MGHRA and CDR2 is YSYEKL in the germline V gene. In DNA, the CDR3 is TGCGCCAGCAGCCAACTAAAAGGAACAGGGGCGACTGAAGCTTTCTTT. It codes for CASSQLKGTGATEAFF.